The present TCR beta chain was sequenced within a study of identical twins. This clonotype was picked up a small number of times. TCRdb redid the calling of the 5' RACE reads with MiXCR, one entry per CDR3 protein. The table shows some 330,000 distinct CDR3 sequences, with roughly 9% occurring only once. V shed 3 bases and J shed 7 bases, with 7 bases lying between them. The CDR3 has 13 amino acids. Germline loops: CDR1 SEHNR, CDR2 FQNEAQ (reference sequence). Sequences were obtained from naive T cells sorted from blood. The sequence derives from a woman between 45 and 60 years old in good health. J is TRBJ1-6 and V is TRBV7-9, with a weak D call TRBD1 (5 bases). CDR3 nucleotides: TGTGCCAGCAGCTTTGGGGGAAATTCACCCCTCCACTTT. Protein product: CASSFGGNSPLHF.